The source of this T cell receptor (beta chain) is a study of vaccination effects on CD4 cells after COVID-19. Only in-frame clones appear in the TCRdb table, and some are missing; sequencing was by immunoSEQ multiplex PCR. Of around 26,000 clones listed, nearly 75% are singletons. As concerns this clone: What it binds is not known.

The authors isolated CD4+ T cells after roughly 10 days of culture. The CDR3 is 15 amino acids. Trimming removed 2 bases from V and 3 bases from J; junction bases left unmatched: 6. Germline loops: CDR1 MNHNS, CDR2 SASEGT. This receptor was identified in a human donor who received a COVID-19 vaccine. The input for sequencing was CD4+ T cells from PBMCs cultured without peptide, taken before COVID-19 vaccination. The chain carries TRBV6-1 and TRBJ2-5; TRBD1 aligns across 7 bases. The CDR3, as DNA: TGTGCCAGCAGTGAAAGGGGGCACGCGAAAGAGACCCAGTACTTC. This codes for CASSERGHAKETQYF.